Listed below are T cell receptor beta chains from one sample, sequenced in a study of cytotoxic CD8 clonotypes in ibrutinib-treated CLL. Clones were read by immunoSEQ multiplex PCR, and TCRdb kept only the in-frame ones, dropping some. The table has around 70,000 clones, roughly nine tenths seen once; the top ten hold approximately 3%. The source was PBMCs, collected after 12 months of ibrutinib treatment. These receptors all come from a human donor with chronic lymphocytic leukemia. CDR3s include the opening cysteine and the closing phenylalanine or tryptophan. The D gene is left open where the match is weak. Only some rows state a clone size, as once, few, many or a class for expanded clones.

-,TRBV7-9,-,TRBJ1-1,17,CASSPPVRESTNTEAFF,TGTGCCAGCAGCCCCCCCGTTCGGGAATCGACGAACACTGAAGCTTTCTTT
-,TRBV9,-,TRBJ1-2,14,CASSVAEEGYGYTF,TGTGCCAGCAGCGTAGCAGAAGAAGGGTATGGCTACACCTTC
-,TRBV5-1,-,TRBJ2-5,12,CASSLVEETQYF,TGCGCCAGCAGCTTGGTGGAAGAGACCCAGTACTTC
-,TRBV27,-,TRBJ2-2,14,CASSFGLGTGELFF,TGTGCCAGCAGTTTCGGGCTGGGCACCGGGGAGCTGTTTTTT
-,TRBV4-1,TRBD2,TRBJ2-1,15,CASSPKGLELYEQFF,TGCGCCAGCAGCCCGAAAGGACTAGAGCTCTATGAGCAGTTCTTC
once,TRBV7-9,TRBD2,TRBJ2-1,15,CASSLVREAGNEQFF,TGTGCCAGCAGCTTGGTGCGGGAGGCAGGAAATGAGCAGTTCTTC
-,TRBV9,-,TRBJ2-6,16,CASMEGALPGANVLTF,TGTGCCAGCATGGAGGGGGCGTTGCCTGGGGCCAACGTCCTGACTTTC
-,TRBV4-1,-,TRBJ2-7,15,CASSRQVGNTYEQYF,TGCGCCAGCAGCCGCCAAGTGGGGAACACCTACGAGCAGTACTTC
-,TRBV7-6,-,TRBJ2-2,14,CASSPRNAAGELFF,TGTGCCAGCAGCCCCCGTAACGCAGCCGGGGAGCTGTTTTTT
-,TRBV11-2,TRBD1,TRBJ1-1,17,CASSLGRDRGPNPAAFF,TGTGCCAGCAGCTTGGGGCGGGACAGGGGGCCCAATCCAGCAGCTTTCTTT
-,TRBV19,-,TRBJ1-5,13,CASSKGGNQPQHF,TGTGCCAGTAGTAAGGGGGGGAATCAGCCCCAGCATTTT
-,TRBV7-3,TRBD2,TRBJ2-3,14,CASGTSGSTDTQYF,TGTGCCAGCGGGACTAGCGGTAGCACAGATACGCAGTATTTT
-,TRBV19,-,TRBJ1-3,14,CASSRQSSGNTIYF,TGTGCCAGTAGTAGACAGTCCTCTGGAAACACCATATATTTT
-,TRBV4-3,TRBD1,TRBJ2-5,15,CASSQGDRAQETQYF,TGCGCCAGCAGCCAAGGTGACAGGGCCCAAGAGACCCAGTACTTC
-,TRBV6-4,TRBD2,TRBJ2-3,14,CASSDLAGEDTQYF,TGTGCCAGCAGTGACTTAGCGGGAGAAGATACGCAGTATTTT